This record looks at one T cell receptor (beta chain) sequence and its context. There are 14 residues in the CDR3. V was trimmed by 4 bases and J by 1 base, leaving 10 bases between them. CDR1 is GTSNPN and CDR2 is SVGIG in the germline V gene (reference sequence). This specimen belongs to a study of blood T cell repertoires in COVID-19. Study-wide context: The origin of the acute and convalescent COVID-19 samples was the United States, Italy and Spain. T cells, B-cell-depleted T cells, or PBMCs provided the cDNA or gDNA that served as material.

In the original processing: Nucleated cell counts were estimated from reference gene primer amplification. Clones were read by immunoSEQ multiplex PCR, and TCRdb kept only the in-frame ones, dropping some. The DNA gave D and trimming, while V, J and clone size come from that table. The sample lists 50,000 to 80,000 clones; over 60% were seen once. This TCR was sampled from a human donor in a cohort sampled during active COVID-19. The chain uses TRBV30 and TRBJ2-2; a weak D match, TRBD1 (5 bases). Sequenced input: peripheral blood. The CDR3 region is CAWTGGQNTGELFF. DNA for the CDR3: TGTGCCTGGACCGGCGGACAGAACACCGGGGAGCTGTTTTTT.